The 8 T cell receptor beta chains below were found in one sample sequenced in a study of CD8+CD57+ T cells in acquired aplastic anemia. Profiles of TCR beta VDJ and CDR3 were generated from a genomic DNA template. TCRdb independently ran MiXCR on the reads; one entry per CDR3 protein. The sample has hundreds of thousands of distinct CDR3 sequences, under 80% seen once. Sequencing was performed on sorted CD4+, CD8+, or CD8+CD57+ T cells (not recorded which) from PBMCs. Receptors originate from a human donor in good health, serving as a control.

The rearrangement links TRBV7-9 to TRBJ2-7; possible D gene TRBD2, 6 bases. The CDR3 extends over 16 amino acids. Germline V gene sequence: CDR1 SEHNR, CDR2 FQNEAQ (reference sequence). The germline V and J ends were trimmed by 5 bases and 1 base, with 18 bases remaining between them. The CDR3 DNA reads TGTGCCAGCAGCAGACCCCGGGGTGGGGGGTCCTACGAGCAGTACTTC. Protein sequence: CASSRPRGGGSYEQYF.

As for this clonotype: The conserved closing phenylalanine or tryptophan is absent in this CDR3, likely reflecting a read error. The DNA is left out, because the CDR3 cannot be placed on it with certainty; the CDR3 is given as TCRdb lists it. V gene TRBV7-2 combines with J gene TRBJ2-3. CDR1 SGHTA and CDR2 FQGNSA come from the germline V gene. The CDR3 is 10 amino acids in total, end residues counted. CDR3 sequence: CASRADTGDL.

The V call is TRBV10-3, the J call TRBJ1-2, with D hard to call. From germline, CDR1 is ENHRY and CDR2 SYGVKD. Trimming took off 0 bases at V and 2 bases at J, with 22 bases between the two ends. The CDR3 has 19 amino acids. The CDR3 here is CAISESTSHAAGSNYGYTF. The CDR3 DNA follows: TGTGCCATCAGTGAGTCTACTTCACATGCGGCAGGTTCGAACTATGGCTACACCTTC.

The genes are TRBV5-1 and TRBJ2-7, with TRBD2 as a possible D gene (6 bases). V dropped 8 bases and J dropped 3 bases, with 21 bases sitting between them. This CDR3 is 15 amino acids long. Looked up from germline, CDR1 is SGHRS and CDR2 is YFSETQ. As DNA, the CDR3 is TGCGCCAGTACTCAAACCAGGAGGGGCGGCTACGAGCAGTACTTC. This encodes CASTQTRRGGYEQYF.

This sequence joins TRBV5-1 and TRBJ1-5, with a weak D call TRBD1 (6 bases). CDR1 is SGHRS, CDR2 YFSETQ, per germline. V lost 4 bases to trimming and J lost 6 bases, with 17 bases between them. The CDR3 is 15 residues long. The CDR3 DNA sequence: TGCGCCAGCAGCATGACAGGAATAAACACTCAGCCCCAGCATTTT. Translating gives CASSMTGINTQPQHF.

The chain carries TRBV7-2 and TRBJ2-7; 8 bases agree with TRBD2. The CDR3 has 14 amino acids. Germline trimming cut 5 bases from V and 10 bases from J; bases unmatched to any gene: 13. Germline V lookup: CDR1 SGHTA, CDR2 FQGNSA. CDR3 sequence (DNA): TGTGCCAGCAGCCGCGGACTAGCAAGAGCGGCCCAGTACTTC. Protein: CASSRGLARAAQYF.

This clonotype was counted once. CDR3 sequence reads: CSARGRGRDYGYTF. For the CDR3, the DNA is TGCAGTGCTAGGGGCCGGGGAAGGGACTATGGCTACACCTTC. The rearrangement joins TRBV20-1 to TRBJ1-2; no clear D. The V gene's germline CDR1 is DFQATT and CDR2 SNEGSKA (reference sequence). This CDR3 spans 14 amino acids. Trimming shortened V by 3 bases and J by 3 bases, and 14 bases separated the two germline ends.

V gene TRBV12-3 or TRBV12-4 combines with J gene TRBJ1-1, with D possibly being TRBD1 (5 bases). This CDR3 has 13 residues. The V end lost 6 bases, the J end lost 5 bases, and 13 bases lay between the germline ends. CDR3 region: CASRTAGRTEAFF. The CDR3 DNA reads as TGTGCCAGCAGGACAGCGGGGAGGACTGAAGCTTTCTTT.